What follows are 8 T cell receptor beta chains derived from one specimen sequenced in a study of kidney transplant recipient with SARS-CoV-2 infection. TCRdb recomputed calls from the reads with MiXCR, one row per CDR3 protein. Among roughly 250,000 distinct CDR3 sequences listed, 25% to 30% were seen once. Sequencing was performed on a blood sample, taken at baseline and around day 110 from a kidney transplant recipient. The origin of the receptors is a male patient aged 30 to 40 who had COVID-19 and was a kidney transplant recipient. Some of these T cells may belong to the graft donor.

This clonotype was counted ten times or more. The rearrangement joins TRBV3-1 to TRBJ1-2; D is undetermined. Trimming cost V 0 bases and J 0 bases, with 5 bases left between them. Germline V lookup: CDR1 LGHDT, CDR2 YNNKEL (reference sequence). This CDR3 spans 14 amino acids. The CDR3 region has the DNA TGTGCCAGCAGCCAAGACAGAACTAACTATGGCTACACCTTC. This translates into CASSQDRTNYGYTF.

This clonotype was picked up many times. The chain links TRBV12-2 to TRBJ1-2. TRBV12-2 is tagged as a pseudogene. This CDR3 is 17 amino acids long. The CDR3 protein is CASREAVTPRKTYGYTF. CDR3 in DNA: TGTGCAAGTCGCGAGGCGGTGACTCCACGAAAGACCTATGGCTACACCTTC.

At least ten counts were recorded for this clonotype. The chain couples TRBV6-2 or TRBV6-3 to TRBJ1-5; 9 nucleotides match TRBD1. The CDR3 covers 16 residues. V lost 5 bases, J lost 2 bases, and 7 bases stayed unmatched. The V gene's germline CDR1 is MNHEY and CDR2 SVGEGT. The CDR3: CASSHRDRVGNQPQHF. The DNA of the CDR3 is TGTGCCAGCAGTCACCGGGACAGGGTTGGCAATCAGCCCCAGCATTTT.

This clonotype was detected only a few times. V and J are TRBV18 and TRBJ2-1; D is ambiguous. CDR3 size: 14 residues. V lost 3 bases to trimming and J lost 14 bases, with 20 bases between them. Germline loops: CDR1 KGHSH, CDR2 LQKENI. CDR3 nucleotides: TGTGCCAGCTCACCCGCTCCGGGCCCTGGTATGGAGTTCTTC. Its protein product is CASSPAPGPGMEFF.

This clonotype was observed many times. The gene calls are TRBV7-9 and TRBJ2-4, with D hard to call. CDR3 size: 12 residues. The V gene lost 5 bases and the J gene lost 4 bases, with 6 bases spanning the gap. Germline V gene data show CDR1 as SEHNR and CDR2 as FQNEAQ (reference sequence). CDR3 bases: TGTGCCAGCAGCCACGAAAAAAACATTCAGTACTTC. Protein sequence: CASSHEKNIQYF. Looking up the rest from reference TRBV7-9 and TRBJ2-4 gives the full variable domain: DTGVSQNPRHKITKRGQNVTFRCDPISEHNRLYWYRQTLGQGPEFLTYFQNEAQLEKSRLLSDRFSAERPKGSFSTLEIQRTEQGDSAMYLCASSHEKNIQYFGAGTRLSVL.

This clonotype was seen a handful of times. The chain carries TRBV19 and TRBJ2-1, with D unclear. Germline CDR1 LNHDA, CDR2 SQIVND (reference sequence). V shed 3 bases and J shed 6 bases, with 9 bases lying between them. CDR3 length equals 13 residues. Here the CDR3 DNA reads TGTGCCAGTAGTATCTCCGCCCGCAATGAGCAGTTCTTC. Translated, it gives CASSISARNEQFF.

Points on this clonotype: A read error may be the cause here, since a much bigger clone is one base away. V gene TRBV8-2 combines with J gene TRBJ1-2. TRBV8-2 is a recognized pseudogene. The CDR3 runs 16 residues. CDR3 DNA sequence: TGTGGCAGTAGTATACTTGGTAGCCGAAAGACCTATGGCTACACCTTC. Translated, it gives CGSSILGSRKTYGYTF.

This clonotype was counted many times. This chain uses TRBV20-1 with TRBJ1-6; TRBD1 might be the D (6 bases). V was clipped by 6 bases and J by 4 bases, with 7 bases between them. The germline CDR1 and CDR2 sequences are DFQATT and SNEGSKA (reference sequence). This CDR3 spans 12 amino acids. In DNA form, the CDR3 reads TGCAGTGCCGGACAGTATAATTCACCCCTCCACTTT. This translates into CSAGQYNSPLHF.